This entry describes one T cell receptor (beta chain). Its antigen is unknown. A process of 5'RACE template switching, which added a universal primer site and UMIs, was used to make TCR cDNA. TCRdb itself ran the 5' RACE reads through MiXCR, one entry per CDR3 protein. The profile covers 500,000 to 650,000 distinct CDR3 sequences, with roughly 14% appearing a single time and roughly 13% taken by the ten largest. This entry comes from a study of T cells after yellow fever vaccination. Across the whole study: For low cell numbers, libraries were made with SMART-Seq v4 Ultra Low Input. General observations from the study: Once the booster was given, most primary-vaccination clones reappeared, at 95% to 98% for CD4 and 88% for CD8. It was a weaker secondary response, yet one that peaked faster, at day 5 versus 15.

This clonotype was sampled from a man aged 25 to 40 who received the YFV17D yellow fever vaccine. The sequencing used PBMCs, collected on the day of the yellow fever booster vaccination.

The CDR3 region is CASNLPGVTRSTDTQYF. In DNA, the CDR3 is TGTGCCAGCAACCTCCCGGGAGTGACTAGGAGCACAGATACGCAGTATTTT. The gene calls are TRBV12-3 or TRBV12-4 and TRBJ2-3; TRBD2 might be the D (6 bases). Trimming pared 7 bases from V and 0 bases from J, leaving 20 bases between. This CDR3 is 17 amino acids long.